The 32 T cell receptor beta chains below come from one sample, sequenced in a study of shared clonotypes between healthy human individuals. Using immunoSEQ multiplex PCR, the repertoire was profiled, and TCRdb retains in-frame clones only, with some absent. The sample comprises approximately 1.5 million clones, 98% of which are singletons, and roughly 0.42% rests with the top ten. Source material: naive CD4+ T cells sorted from blood. Subset described: CD45RA+ positively selected. The source is a man aged 30-40 years in good health.

The gene calls are TRBV6-5 and TRBJ2-3; D perhaps matches TRBD2 (5 bases). V lost 5 bases and J lost 6, with 18 bases in between. Looked up from germline, CDR1 is MNHEY and CDR2 is SVGAGI. The CDR3 contains 15 residues. The CDR3 coding sequence is TGTGCCAGCAGTCCCCTGCGACTATCTCGGGATACGCAGTATTTT. As protein: CASSPLRLSRDTQYF.

As regards this clone: In the same sample, other DNA sequences code for this CDR3. V and J are TRBV5-1 and TRBJ2-5; 8 bases are a match to TRBD1. This CDR3 comprises 16 residues. Per the germline V gene, CDR1 is SGHRS and CDR2 is YFSETQ. Trimming removed 0 bases from V and 5 bases from J; junction bases left unmatched: 9. In DNA, the CDR3 is TGCGCCAGCAGCTTGGTCCCGCAGGGGGCGGGGGAGACCCAGTACTTC. It encodes CASSLVPQGAGETQYF.

The chain recombines TRBV19 with TRBJ1-2, with TRBD1 identical over 7 bases. With V trimmed by 5 bases and J by 7 bases, 7 bases remained unmatched. The CDR3 totals 13 residues. The germline gives CDR1 LNHDA, CDR2 SQIVND (reference sequence). CDR3: CASSVQGTGGYTF. The CDR3 DNA is TGTGCCAGTAGTGTACAGGGGACGGGTGGCTACACCTTC.

The J gene is TRBJ2-1, the V gene TRBV9; the D gene could be TRBD1 or TRBD2 (5 bases each). The CDR3 sequence is 15 residues long. In germline, CDR1 is SGDLS, CDR2 YYNGEE. V gave up 0 bases and J gave up 3 bases, with 10 bases separating them. The CDR3 region is CASSVVGDGYNEQFF. In nucleotides, the CDR3 is TGTGCCAGCAGCGTAGTCGGGGACGGCTACAATGAGCAGTTCTTC.

The rearrangement links TRBV2 to TRBJ2-1, with D perhaps matching TRBD2 (6 bases). The CDR3 is made up of 17 amino acids. Deletions cut 2 bases from V and 5 bases from J, with 19 bases between. Germline-derived CDR1 and CDR2 are SNHLY and FYNNEI. In DNA, the CDR3 is TGTGCCAGCAGTGAACTCCAGGTAGCGGCCGGGAACAATGAGCAGTTCTTC. It encodes CASSELQVAAGNNEQFF.

The chain carries TRBV19 and TRBJ1-5; no reliable D call. The CDR3 loop spans 22 amino acids. The V gene lost 3 bases and the J gene lost 5 bases, with 35 bases spanning the gap. Germline loops: CDR1 LNHDA, CDR2 SQIVND (reference sequence). This CDR3 is CASSMFPPRPNSPHPPDQPQHF. CDR3 bases: TGTGCCAGTAGTATGTTCCCTCCTCGACCGAATTCTCCTCATCCCCCGGATCAGCCCCAGCATTTT.

The chain combines TRBV7-2 with TRBJ1-1; maybe TRBD1 (6 bases). The V gene's germline CDR1 is SGHTA and CDR2 FQGNSA. Trimming took 5 bases from V and 4 from J, leaving 11 bases between them. This CDR3 is built from 13 residues. CDR3 DNA: TGTGCCAGCAGCACCAAGGACAGCACTGAAGCTTTCTTT. This codes for CASSTKDSTEAFF. The full variable domain, with the rest looked up from reference TRBV7-2 and TRBJ1-1, is GAGVSQSPSNKVTEKGKDVELRCDPISGHTALYWYRQSLGQGLEFLIYFQGNSAPDKSGLPSDRFSAERTGGSVSTLTIQRTQQEDSAVYLCASSTKDSTEAFFGQGTRLTVV.

This clone was counted once. The chain links TRBV5-5 to TRBJ1-2, with 7 bases lining up with TRBD1. CDR1 is SGHKS, CDR2 YYEKEE, per germline (reference sequence). With V trimmed by 5 bases and J by 5 bases, 6 bases remained unmatched. The CDR3 consists of 13 residues. CDR3 protein: CASSPQGRYGYTF. CDR3 nucleotides: TGTGCCAGCAGTCCACAGGGGAGATATGGCTACACCTTC.

The chain couples TRBV5-4 to TRBJ2-5; D remains unclear. Germline assignment: CDR1 SGHNT and CDR2 YYREEE (reference sequence). The germline V and J ends were trimmed by 4 bases and 4 bases, with 11 bases remaining between them. This CDR3 comprises 13 residues. This chain's CDR3 is CASSRPKGETQYF. CDR3 DNA sequence: TGTGCCAGCAGCCGACCTAAAGGAGAGACCCAGTACTTC.

The chain uses TRBV6-6 and TRBJ2-1; 12 bases fit TRBD2. V lost 4 bases, J lost 4 bases, and 2 bases stayed unmatched. This CDR3 comprises 15 residues. The germline V gene has CDR1 MNHNY and CDR2 SVGAGI (reference sequence). The DNA for the CDR3 is TGTGCCAGCAGTTCTAGCGGGAGGGCTTACAATGAGCAGTTCTTC. Its translation is CASSSSGRAYNEQFF.

V gene TRBV6-1 combines with J gene TRBJ1-2; D uncertain. The V end lost 2 bases, the J end lost 1 base, and 8 bases lay between the germline ends. The CDR3 has 14 amino acids. Germline V gene lookup returns CDR1 MNHNS and CDR2 SASEGT. The CDR3 DNA follows: TGTGCCAGCAGTGAATTGGGCAGTAACTATGGCTACACCTTC. Translation gives CASSELGSNYGYTF.

The V and J genes are TRBV9 and TRBJ2-5; D is possibly TRBD2 (5 bases). V lost 3 bases, J lost 7 bases, and 16 bases lay in between. The CDR3 spans 14 residues. The V gene's germline CDR1 is SGDLS and CDR2 YYNGEE. DNA for the CDR3: TGTGCCAGCAGCGCCCCAGCGGTCCCTTCGACCCAGTACTTC. This codes for CASSAPAVPSTQYF.

V usage is TRBV6-1 and J usage is TRBJ1-1, with D perhaps matching TRBD1 (5 bases). The germline gives CDR1 MNHNS, CDR2 SASEGT. V lost 3 bases and J lost 7, with 15 bases in between. The CDR3 spans 14 residues. The CDR3 loop is CASSESWGKDEAFF. The DNA of the CDR3 is TGTGCCAGCAGTGAGTCATGGGGGAAAGATGAAGCTTTCTTT.

The CDR3 region has the DNA TGTGCCAGCAGCCAAGCTAGACGGGGGACAGATACGCAGTATTTT. Its protein product is CASSQARRGTDTQYF. The chain is built from TRBV6-1 and TRBJ2-3, with D maybe TRBD2 (6 bases). V was clipped by 6 bases and J by 3 bases, with 16 bases between them. The CDR3 contains 15 residues. Germline V gene lookup returns CDR1 MNHNS and CDR2 SASEGT.

J is TRBJ1-4 and V is TRBV28; the D gene is possibly TRBD1 (5 bases). The CDR3 has 17 residues. V lost 5 bases, J lost 5 bases, and 21 bases lay in between. Germline V lookup: CDR1 MDHEN, CDR2 SYDVKM. The CDR3 nucleotides are TGTGCCAGCAGTCTCCCCGGGACCGATCGGACAAATGAAAAACTGTTTTTT. Amino acid sequence: CASSLPGTDRTNEKLFF.

V gene TRBV29-1 combines with J gene TRBJ1-3; no definite D call. Trimming cost V 6 bases and J 8 bases, with 17 bases left between them. Germline V CDR1 and CDR2: SQVTM, ANQGSEA. The CDR3 contains 13 residues. The CDR3 DNA is TGCAGCGTGAGACCGGGCCCCGGATACACCATATATTTT. It specifies CSVRPGPGYTIYF.

V gene TRBV11-2 combines with J gene TRBJ1-4; D may be TRBD1 (6 bases). V lost 2 bases and J 10 bases, leaving 20 bases between the germline ends. Looked up from germline, CDR1 is SGHAT and CDR2 is FQNNGV. This CDR3 comprises 16 residues. CDR3 protein: CASSLWRDGVGGKLFF. DNA of the CDR3: TGTGCCAGCAGCTTATGGCGGGACGGTGTAGGGGGAAAACTGTTTTTT.

The genes are TRBV5-1 and TRBJ2-3; TRBD1 aligns across 8 bases. V was pared by 5 bases and J by 2 bases, with 1 base of the junction left unmatched. This CDR3 is 13 amino acids long. CDR1 SGHRS and CDR2 YFSETQ come from the germline V gene. CDR3 sequence: CASRTGATDTQYF. The CDR3 DNA reads TGCGCCAGCAGGACAGGGGCCACAGATACGCAGTATTTT.

The rearrangement joins TRBV2 to TRBJ2-7; D remains ambiguous. The germline CDR1 and CDR2 sequences are SNHLY and FYNNEI. The CDR3 spans 10 residues. V lost 4 bases and J 9 bases, leaving 7 bases between the germline ends. This chain's CDR3 is CASSGLVQYF. The CDR3 DNA follows: TGTGCCAGCAGTGGTCTAGTGCAGTACTTC.

The chain links TRBV7-6 to TRBJ2-7; TRBD1 aligns across 8 bases. In germline, CDR1 is SGHVS, CDR2 FNYEAQ. The J segment lost 1 base and the V segment lost 1 base, leaving 6 bases of the junction unmatched. This CDR3 comprises 16 residues. The CDR3, as DNA: TGTGCCAGCAGCTTAGGAAGGGACAGGTTTTCCTACGAGCAGTACTTC. This sequence encodes CASSLGRDRFSYEQYF.

The rearrangement links TRBV6-5 to TRBJ1-2; D not resolved. The germline gives CDR1 MNHEY, CDR2 SVGAGI. V was cut by 4 bases and J by 2 bases, with 5 bases left in between. The CDR3 is 12 residues long. DNA for the CDR3: TGTGCCAGCAGTTCCAGCAACTATGGCTACACCTTC. Translated, it gives CASSSSNYGYTF.

J is TRBJ2-7 and V is TRBV11-2; 7 positions agree with TRBD1. J was trimmed by 5 bases and V by 2 bases; bases with no gene match: 3. Germline lookup yields CDR1 SGHAT and CDR2 FQNNGV. The CDR3 runs to 13 residues. The DNA of the CDR3 is TGTGCCAGCAGCTTAAGACAGGGTGACGAGCAGTACTTC. Encoded protein: CASSLRQGDEQYF.

The rearrangement links TRBV7-6 to TRBJ2-1; a possible D gene is TRBD2 (5 bases). CDR3 length: 15 residues. Germline lookup yields CDR1 SGHVS and CDR2 FNYEAQ. V gave up 8 bases and J gave up 2 bases, with 16 bases separating them. In DNA, the CDR3 is TGTGCCAGCGCCCGAAGCGGAGTCCCCTACAATGAGCAGTTCTTC. Residues: CASARSGVPYNEQFF.

V is TRBV9 and J is TRBJ2-2; 10 positions match TRBD1. CDR1 SGDLS and CDR2 YYNGEE come from the germline V gene. CDR3 length: 17 amino acids. Unmatched junction bases numbered 3, after V lost 1 base and J lost 0 bases. In DNA, the CDR3 is TGTGCCAGCAGCGTAACGGACAGGGGGGCGAACACCGGGGAGCTGTTTTTT. It is translated as CASSVTDRGANTGELFF.

The CDR3 protein is CASSPGQHYGYTF. In DNA, the CDR3 is TGTGCCAGCAGCCCCGGACAGCACTATGGCTACACCTTC. The chain carries TRBV9 and TRBJ1-2, with D possibly being TRBD1 (6 bases). Trimming shortened V by 4 bases and J by 3 bases, and 10 bases separated the two germline ends. Germline CDR1 reads SGDLS; CDR2 reads YYNGEE. The CDR3 has 13 amino acids.

The genes are TRBV28 and TRBJ2-1; D call uncertain. This CDR3 is 12 amino acids long. Germline V lookup: CDR1 MDHEN, CDR2 SYDVKM. The germline V and J ends were trimmed by 4 bases and 9 bases, with 10 bases remaining between them. CDR3 DNA sequence: TGTGCCAGCAGTTCTGCTTGGACTGAGCAGTTCTTC. This gives the protein CASSSAWTEQFF.

The genes are TRBV5-4 and TRBJ2-3; D is perhaps TRBD2 (6 bases). Trimming took off 4 bases at V and 2 bases at J, with 14 bases between the two ends. The CDR3 has 15 residues. CDR1 is SGHNT, CDR2 YYREEE, per germline (reference sequence). CDR3 sequence reads: CASSRGTLITDTQYF. In nucleotides, the CDR3 is TGTGCCAGCAGCCGCGGGACTTTGATCACAGATACGCAGTATTTT.

The rearrangement links TRBV5-1 to TRBJ2-5; 9 positions match TRBD2. Germline trimming cut 3 bases from V and 5 bases from J; bases unmatched to any gene: 11. The V gene's germline CDR1 is SGHRS and CDR2 YFSETQ. CDR3 length equals 16 residues. CDR3 sequence (DNA): TGCGCCAGCAGCTCAAGAGGTAGCGGGAGTGGGGAGACCCAGTACTTC. It translates to CASSSRGSGSGETQYF.

The genes are TRBV2 and TRBJ2-1, with TRBD2 matching over 7 bases. The V and J ends lost 2 bases and 3 bases, in that order; junction bases with no gene match: 4. This CDR3 comprises 15 residues. The germline V gene has CDR1 SNHLY and CDR2 FYNNEI. DNA of the CDR3: TGTGCCAGCAGTGAATTCCCTAGCGGCTACAATGAGCAGTTCTTC. Translated: CASSEFPSGYNEQFF.

The chain links TRBV5-5 to TRBJ1-2; possible D gene TRBD1, 5 bases. CDR3 size: 15 residues. The V and J ends lost 0 bases and 4 bases respectively, with 13 bases between them. CDR1 is SGHKS and CDR2 is YYEKEE in the germline V gene (reference sequence). The CDR3 nucleotides are TGTGCCAGCAGCTTGGGTGCCGGGACGGCCTATGGCTACACCTTC. This encodes CASSLGAGTAYGYTF.

On this clone itself: Other DNA sequences of this sample code for an identical CDR3. The chain combines TRBV2 with TRBJ2-5; D unresolved. V was clipped by 1 base and J by 2 bases, with 8 bases between them. This CDR3 comprises 14 residues. From germline, CDR1 is SNHLY and CDR2 FYNNEI. For the CDR3, the DNA is TGTGCCAGCAGTGAAGTATCTCGGCAAGAGACCCAGTACTTC. It codes for CASSEVSRQETQYF.

V usage is TRBV7-9 and J usage is TRBJ2-3, with a tentative D call TRBD1 (6 bases). This CDR3 region has 14 residues. Trimming removed 1 base at V and 6 bases at J, with 11 bases between. CDR1 and CDR2 (germline): SEHNR, FQNEAQ (reference sequence). CDR3 amino acids: CASSLVDRGDTQYF. The CDR3 DNA is TGTGCCAGCAGCTTAGTGGACAGAGGGGATACGCAGTATTTT. The whole variable domain, remainder taken from reference TRBV7-9 and TRBJ2-3, is DTGVSQNPRHKITKRGQNVTFRCDPISEHNRLYWYRQTLGQGPEFLTYFQNEAQLEKSRLLSDRFSAERPKGSFSTLEIQRTEQGDSAMYLCASSLVDRGDTQYFGPGTRLTVL.